The clone carrying this T cell receptor beta chain was recorded many times. Germline V lookup: CDR1 KGHDR, CDR2 SFDVKD. V lost 3 bases to trimming and J lost 6 bases, with 17 bases between them. This CDR3 is built from 16 residues. These data are taken from a study of T cells in Graves' hyperthyroidism and ophthalmopathy. Study context: Specimen type is peripheral blood, collected at initial diagnosis prior to any treatment.

RNA transcripts were the template for amplifying TCR beta CDR3 regions. RT-PCR in the first round (using the HTBI primer set) targeted the TCR CDR3. Via MiXCR, TCRdb re-called the multiplex PCR reads, giving one row per CDR3 protein. The sample consists of about 360,000 distinct CDR3 sequences, around 14% of them appearing once. It was uncontrolled infection, other autoimmune disease, pregnancy or lactation that excluded patients. The source material was blood. The V call is TRBV24-1, the J call TRBJ2-1, with a tentative D call TRBD2 (6 bases). The receptor was isolated from a woman aged 18 to 35 with Graves' hyperthyroidism. This chain's CDR3 is CATSDESAGRGNEQFF. In DNA form, the CDR3 reads TGTGCCACCAGTGATGAGTCCGCGGGAAGGGGCAATGAGCAGTTCTTC.